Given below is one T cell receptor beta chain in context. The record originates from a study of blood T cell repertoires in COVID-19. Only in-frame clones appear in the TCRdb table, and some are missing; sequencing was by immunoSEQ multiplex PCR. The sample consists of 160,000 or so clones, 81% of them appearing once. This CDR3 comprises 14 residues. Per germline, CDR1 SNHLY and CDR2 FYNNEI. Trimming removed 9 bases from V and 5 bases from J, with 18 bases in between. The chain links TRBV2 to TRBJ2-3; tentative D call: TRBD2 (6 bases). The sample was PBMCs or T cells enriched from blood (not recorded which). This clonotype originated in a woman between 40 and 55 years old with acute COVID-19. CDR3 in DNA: TGTGCCAGTTCTCGGGCGGGACGTCAAGATACGCAGTATTTT. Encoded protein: CASSRAGRQDTQYF.